This T cell receptor beta chain was observed in a study of T cells in tuberculosis. Sequencing of TCR-alpha and TCR-beta chains was unpaired. Sequencing was performed with immunoSEQ multiplex PCR; in TCRdb, only in-frame clones are kept and a portion is missing. The data contain 60,000 or so clones, 81% of them singletons. Between the trimmed V and J ends, which lost 7 bases and 4 bases, there was a span of 12 bases. Looked up from germline, CDR1 is GTSNPN and CDR2 is SVGIG (reference sequence). This CDR3 has 12 residues. General study points: Low-affinity CD1B-GMM tetramer-binding T cells may have been missed.

Cells were sorted from thawed PBMC rested overnight and stained with GMM-loaded CD1B tetramer, viability dye and anti-CD3. The CD1B tetramers carried C32 glucose monomycolate purified from Rhodococcus equi. Tetramer-negative cells, around 110,000 per donor, were also sorted. The source is an adult woman with latent tuberculosis. The sequenced sample was CD1b-GMM tetramer-negative cells sorted from PBMCs. The chain is built from TRBV30 and TRBJ2-3, with a weak D call TRBD2 (5 bases). CDR3 residues: CAYHWGADTQYF. The CDR3 DNA reads TGTGCCTACCACTGGGGAGCAGATACGCAGTATTTT.